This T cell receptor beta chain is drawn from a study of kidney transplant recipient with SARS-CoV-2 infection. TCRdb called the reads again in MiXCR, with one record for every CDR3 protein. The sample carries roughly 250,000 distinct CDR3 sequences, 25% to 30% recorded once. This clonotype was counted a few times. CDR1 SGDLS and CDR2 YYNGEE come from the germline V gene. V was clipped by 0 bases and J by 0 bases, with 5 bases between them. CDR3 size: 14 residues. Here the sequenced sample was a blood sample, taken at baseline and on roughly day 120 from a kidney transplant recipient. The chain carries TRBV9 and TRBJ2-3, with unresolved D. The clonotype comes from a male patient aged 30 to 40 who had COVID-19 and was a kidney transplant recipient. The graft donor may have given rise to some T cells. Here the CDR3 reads CASSVVWSTDTQYF. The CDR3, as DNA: TGTGCCAGCAGCGTAGTGTGGAGCACAGATACGCAGTATTTT.